This entry concerns a single T cell receptor beta chain. This specimen belongs to a study of control samples from healthy donors and cancer patients. The assay was immunoSEQ multiplex PCR, and TCRdb's table has in-frame clones only and misses some. This table lists some 180,000 clones. From germline, CDR1 is SGHVS and CDR2 FNYEAQ. The CDR3 length is 14 residues. Trimming pared 5 bases from V and 2 bases from J, leaving 13 bases between. The chain combines TRBV7-6 with TRBJ2-7, with no clear D. Source material: blood. This receptor was taken from a woman under 40 in good health. CDR3 nucleotide sequence: TGTGCCAGCAGCAATAACTACGCTGCCTACGAGCAGTACTTC. It yields the protein CASSNNYAAYEQYF.